This TCR beta chain was sequenced during a study of T cell clones after liver transplantation. Thawed unstimulated PBMCs were FACS-sorted by CD3, CD4 and CD8 into two populations. Assay: immunoSEQ multiplex PCR; the TCRdb copy retains only in-frame clones and omits some. The repertoire includes around 35,000 clones, about 95% of them detected once, and about 25% sits in the top ten. V shed 0 bases and J shed 2 bases, with 11 bases lying between them. This CDR3 is 15 amino acids long. The V gene's germline CDR1 is LGHNA and CDR2 YNFKEQ. The source was CD8+ T cells from blood, collected 12 months after liver transplant. The chain joins TRBV4-2 to TRBJ2-7, with TRBD1 as a possible D gene (5 bases). The source is a human patient who received a liver transplant. The graft donor may be the source of some T cells. CDR3 coding DNA: TGTGCCAGCAGCCAAGAGGACACTTCCACCTACGAGCAGTACTTC. The encoded protein is CASSQEDTSTYEQYF.